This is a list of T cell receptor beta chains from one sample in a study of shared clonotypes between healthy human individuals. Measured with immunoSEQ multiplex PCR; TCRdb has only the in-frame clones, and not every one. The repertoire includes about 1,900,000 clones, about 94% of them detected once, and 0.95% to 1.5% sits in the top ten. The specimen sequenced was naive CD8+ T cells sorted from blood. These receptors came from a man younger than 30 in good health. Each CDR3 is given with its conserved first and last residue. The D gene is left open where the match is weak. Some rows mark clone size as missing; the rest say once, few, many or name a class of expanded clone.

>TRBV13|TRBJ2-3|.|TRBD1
CASSTRQGAQIDTQYF
TGTGCCAGCAGCACCCGACAGGGGGCGCAGATAGATACGCAGTATTTT
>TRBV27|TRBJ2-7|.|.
CASSLAGPPTSYEQYF
TGTGCCAGCAGTCTCGCGGGCCCACCCACCTCCTACGAGCAGTACTTC
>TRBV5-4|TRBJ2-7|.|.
CASSRGGYEQYF
TGTGCCAGCAGCCGGGGCGGATACGAGCAGTACTTC
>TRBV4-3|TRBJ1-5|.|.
CASSQAGPGEPQHF
TGCGCCAGCAGCCAAGCAGGGCCGGGGGAGCCCCAGCATTTT
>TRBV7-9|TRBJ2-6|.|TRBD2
CASSHPTSGGAGANVLTF
TGTGCCAGCAGCCACCCCACTAGCGGGGGGGCTGGGGCCAACGTCCTGACTTTC
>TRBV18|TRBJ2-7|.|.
CASSPSGPEQYF
TGTGCCAGCTCACCAAGCGGGCCCGAGCAGTACTTC
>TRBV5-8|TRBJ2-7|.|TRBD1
CASSLGTGATYEQYF
TGTGCCAGCAGCTTGGGGACAGGGGCCACCTACGAGCAGTACTTC
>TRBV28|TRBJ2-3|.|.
CASSAADTQYF
TGTGCCAGCAGCGCGGCAGATACGCAGTATTTT
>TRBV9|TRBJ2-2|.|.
CASSTPNTGELFF
TGTGCCAGCAGCACTCCAAATACCGGGGAGCTGTTTTTT
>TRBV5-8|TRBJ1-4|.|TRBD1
CASSNVGTAEKLFF
TGTGCCAGCAGCAATGTCGGGACAGCTGAAAAACTGTTTTTT
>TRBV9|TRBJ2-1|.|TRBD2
CASSVGGGSGNEQFF
TGTGCCAGCAGCGTAGGAGGCGGGAGTGGCAATGAGCAGTTCTTC
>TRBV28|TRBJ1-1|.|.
CASSLVQANTEAFF
TGTGCCAGCAGTTTAGTTCAGGCTAACACTGAAGCTTTCTTT
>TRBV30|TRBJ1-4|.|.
CALGAVTNEKLFF
TGTGCCTTGGGTGCAGTTACTAATGAAAAACTGTTTTTT
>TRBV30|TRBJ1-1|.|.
CAYRPGSEAFF
TGTGCTTATAGACCGGGTTCCGAAGCTTTCTTT
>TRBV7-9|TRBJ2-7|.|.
CASSLGAETYEQYF
TGTGCCAGCAGCTTAGGTGCAGAAACCTACGAGCAGTACTTC
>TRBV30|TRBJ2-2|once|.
CAWSSGPTGELFF
TGTGCCTGGAGCTCAGGACCCACCGGGGAGCTGTTTTTT
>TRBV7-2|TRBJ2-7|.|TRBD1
CASSYRTGTGGSYEQYF
TGTGCCAGCAGCTACCGCACCGGGACAGGGGGCTCCTACGAGCAGTACTTC
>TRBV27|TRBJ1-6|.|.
CASSLFGGPSYNSPLHF
TGTGCCAGCAGTTTATTCGGCGGTCCCTCCTATAATTCACCCCTCCACTTT
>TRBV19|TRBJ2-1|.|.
CATQGGSSYNEQFF
TGTGCCACCCAGGGGGGGAGCTCCTACAATGAGCAGTTCTTC
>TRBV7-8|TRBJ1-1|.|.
CASSPGGASTEAFF
TGTGCCAGCAGCCCGGGTGGGGCGAGCACTGAAGCTTTCTTT
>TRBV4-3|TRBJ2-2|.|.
CASSQAEGGELFF
TGCGCCAGCAGCCAAGCTGAGGGCGGGGAGCTGTTTTTT
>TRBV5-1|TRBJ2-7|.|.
CASSLAGNGYEQYF
TGCGCCAGCAGCTTGGCCGGGAATGGCTACGAGCAGTACTTC
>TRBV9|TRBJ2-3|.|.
CASRGLSTDTQYF
TGTGCCAGCAGGGGCCTTAGCACAGATACGCAGTATTTT
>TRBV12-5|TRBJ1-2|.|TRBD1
CASGLVSRTGSGYGYTF
TGTGCTAGTGGTTTGGTCTCCCGGACAGGGAGCGGCTATGGCTACACCTTC
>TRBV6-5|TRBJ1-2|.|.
CASSLQAGYGYTF
TGTGCCAGCAGTTTACAGGCTGGCTATGGCTACACCTTC
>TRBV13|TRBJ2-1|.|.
CASSHTRPYYNEQFF
TGTGCCAGCAGTCATACTAGGCCTTACTACAATGAGCAGTTCTTC
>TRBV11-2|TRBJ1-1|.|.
CASSPTGNTEAFF
TGTGCCAGCAGCCCTACAGGGAACACTGAAGCTTTCTTT